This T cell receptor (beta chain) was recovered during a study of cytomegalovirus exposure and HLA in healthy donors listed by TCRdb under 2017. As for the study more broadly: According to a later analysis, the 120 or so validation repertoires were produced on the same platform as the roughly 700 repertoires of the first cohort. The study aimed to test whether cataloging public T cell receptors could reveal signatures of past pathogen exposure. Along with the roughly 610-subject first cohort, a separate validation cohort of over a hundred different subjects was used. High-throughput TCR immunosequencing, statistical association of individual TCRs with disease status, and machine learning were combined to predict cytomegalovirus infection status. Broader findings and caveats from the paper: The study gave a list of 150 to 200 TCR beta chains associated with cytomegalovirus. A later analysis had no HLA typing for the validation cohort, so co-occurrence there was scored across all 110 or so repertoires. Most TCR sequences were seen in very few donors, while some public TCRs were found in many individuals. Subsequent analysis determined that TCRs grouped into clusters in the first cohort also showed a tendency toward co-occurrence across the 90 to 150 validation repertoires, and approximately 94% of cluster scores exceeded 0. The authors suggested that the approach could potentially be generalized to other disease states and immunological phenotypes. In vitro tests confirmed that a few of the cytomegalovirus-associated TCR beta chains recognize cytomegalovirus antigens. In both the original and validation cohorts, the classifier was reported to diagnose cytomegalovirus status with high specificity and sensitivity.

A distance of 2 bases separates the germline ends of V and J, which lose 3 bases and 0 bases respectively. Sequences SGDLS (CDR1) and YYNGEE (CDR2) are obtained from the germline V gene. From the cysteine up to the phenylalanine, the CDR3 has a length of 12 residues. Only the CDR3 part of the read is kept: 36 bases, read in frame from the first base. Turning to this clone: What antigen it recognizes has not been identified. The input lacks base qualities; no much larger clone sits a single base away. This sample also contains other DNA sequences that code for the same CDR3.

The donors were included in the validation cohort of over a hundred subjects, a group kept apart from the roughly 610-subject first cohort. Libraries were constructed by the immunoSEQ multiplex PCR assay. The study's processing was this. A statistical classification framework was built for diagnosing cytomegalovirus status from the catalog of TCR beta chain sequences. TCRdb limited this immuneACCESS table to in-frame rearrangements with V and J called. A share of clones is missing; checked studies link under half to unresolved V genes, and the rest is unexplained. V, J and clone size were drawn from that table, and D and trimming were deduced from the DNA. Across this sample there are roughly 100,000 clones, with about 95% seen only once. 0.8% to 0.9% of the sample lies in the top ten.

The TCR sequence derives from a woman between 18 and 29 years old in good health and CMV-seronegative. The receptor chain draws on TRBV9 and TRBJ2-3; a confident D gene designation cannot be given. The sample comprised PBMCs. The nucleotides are TGTGCCAGCAGCGCGAGCACAGATACGCAGTATTTT. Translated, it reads CASSASTDTQYF. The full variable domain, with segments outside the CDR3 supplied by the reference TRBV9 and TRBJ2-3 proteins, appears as DSGVTQTPKHLITATGQRVTLRCSPRSGDLSVYWYQQSLDQGLQFLIQYYNGEERAKGNILERFSAQQFPDLHSELNLSSLELGDSALYFCASSASTDTQYFGPGTRLTVL.